The 22 T cell receptor beta chains below all came from one sample that was sequenced in a study of preoperative IRX-2 immunotherapy in early breast cancer. The sample's treatment: preoperative locoregional IRX-2 cytokine immunotherapy. Using immunoSEQ multiplex PCR, the repertoire was profiled, and TCRdb retains in-frame clones only, with some absent. The repertoire includes 20,000 to 30,000 clones, approximately 77% of them detected once, and under 8% sits in the top ten. Sequencing was performed on lymph node tissue, taken after IRX-2 immunotherapy. These receptors were obtained from a human donor with breast cancer.

This clone was seen only once. V gene TRBV28 combines with J gene TRBJ1-1; D is unresolved. Germline V gene lookup returns CDR1 MDHEN and CDR2 SYDVKM. The CDR3 is 16 amino acids. Trimming took 2 bases from V and 0 from J, leaving 13 bases between them. The CDR3 is CASSLPYSRVNTEAFF. CDR3 nucleotides: TGTGCCAGCAGTTTACCATATTCTAGGGTGAACACTGAAGCTTTCTTT.

The gene calls are TRBV5-1 and TRBJ1-1; D is unresolved. There are 14 residues in the CDR3. The germline gives CDR1 SGHRS, CDR2 YFSETQ. Trimming took 6 bases from V and 3 from J, leaving 15 bases between them. CDR3 coding DNA: TGCGCCAGCACCCTAAAGGGTTTCGACACTGAAGCTTTCTTT. Translated, it gives CASTLKGFDTEAFF.

V and J are TRBV6-8 and TRBJ2-7; 13 bases are a match to TRBD2. Germline CDR1 MNHGY, CDR2 SAAAGT. V shed 6 bases and J 6 bases; nucleotides not matched to a gene: 8. The CDR3 length is 15 residues. The CDR3 sequence is CASRATGTSGTEQYF. The CDR3 DNA is TGTGCCAGCAGGGCAACCGGGACTAGCGGGACCGAGCAGTACTTC.

This clone was found a few times. The chain is built from TRBV28 and TRBJ1-4, with 10 bases that match TRBD1. V lost 3 bases to trimming and J lost 6 bases; unmatched junction nucleotides: 4. The CDR3 runs to 15 residues. The germline V gene has CDR1 MDHEN and CDR2 SYDVKM. In nucleotides, the CDR3 is TGTGCCAGCAGTTTGGGACAGGGGTTCGATGAAAAACTGTTTTTT. It encodes CASSLGQGFDEKLFF. The full variable domain, rest sourced from reference TRBV28 and TRBJ1-4, is DVKVTQSSRYLVKRTGEKVFLECVQDMDHENMFWYRQDPGLGLRLIYFSYDVKMKEKGDIPEGYSVSREKKERFSLILESASTNQTSMYLCASSLGQGFDEKLFFGSGTQLSVL.

The rearrangement links TRBV11-3 to TRBJ1-2, with D unclear. The CDR3 runs 14 residues. The germline V gene encodes CDR1 SGHNT and CDR2 YENEEA. Trimming stripped 1 base from V and 3 bases from J, with 9 bases between. The CDR3 nucleotides are TGTGCCAGCAGCTTAGGGGCGCTAGACTATGGCTACACCTTC. Translation gives CASSLGALDYGYTF.

This sequence joins TRBV5-1 and TRBJ2-7; D unclear. CDR1 is SGHRS, CDR2 YFSETQ, per germline. V lost 0 bases and J lost 0, with 16 bases in between. The CDR3 spans 17 residues. The CDR3 DNA reads TGCGCCAGCAGCTTGGGGGTATCTCCAATGGGCTCCTACGAGCAGTACTTC. Protein sequence: CASSLGVSPMGSYEQYF.

The V and J genes are TRBV29-1 and TRBJ2-7; TRBD1 agrees at 7 bases. This CDR3 is built from 13 residues. Germline CDR1 and CDR2: SQVTM and ANQGSEA. V gave up 6 bases and J gave up 0 bases; unmatched junction bases: 5. DNA of the CDR3: TGCAGCGTCGTTTACAGGGGCTCCTACGAGCAGTACTTC. Translation gives CSVVYRGSYEQYF.

The rearrangement links TRBV6-8 to TRBJ2-1; D gene unclear. Trimming took off 4 bases at V and 8 bases at J, with 12 bases between the two ends. The CDR3 consists of 13 residues. Germline lookup yields CDR1 MNHGY and CDR2 SAAAGT. CDR3 coding DNA: TGTGCCAGCAGTTCAGACTGGGTACATGAGCAGTTCTTC. It translates to CASSSDWVHEQFF.

This clone came up once. J is TRBJ1-2 and V is TRBV25-1; possible D gene TRBD1, 6 bases. V dropped 6 bases and J dropped 3 bases, with 11 bases sitting between them. Germline V lookup: CDR1 MGHDK, CDR2 SYGVNS. The CDR3 loop spans 13 amino acids. CDR3 amino acids: CASRRGVDYGYTF. The CDR3 DNA follows: TGTGCCAGCAGAAGGGGGGTGGACTATGGCTACACCTTC.

V gene TRBV7-1 combines with J gene TRBJ1-2; D is unclear. TRBV7-1 carries the ORF label, with uncertain function. This CDR3 has 13 amino acids. V dropped 5 bases and J dropped 7 bases, with 14 bases sitting between them. DNA for the CDR3: TGTGCCAGCAGCGTTACAGAGTTCAGTGGCTACACCTTC. Encoded protein: CASSVTEFSGYTF.

The rearrangement links TRBV28 to TRBJ2-7; unclear D gene. CDR1 is MDHEN, CDR2 SYDVKM, per germline. Trimming removed 4 bases from V and 3 bases from J, with 16 bases in between. The CDR3 loop spans 15 amino acids. CDR3 nucleotides: TGTGCCAGCAGTTCCCCTTGGGATGCGGACTACGAGCAGTACTTC. This gives the protein CASSSPWDADYEQYF.

V is TRBV18 and J is TRBJ1-2; weak D call: TRBD1 (5 bases). Germline values: CDR1 KGHSH, CDR2 LQKENI. V shed 2 bases and J shed 9 bases, with 22 bases lying between them. The CDR3 consists of 16 residues. The CDR3 sequence is CASSPTGPSSSYRYTF. CDR3 in DNA: TGTGCCAGCTCACCAACGGGACCCTCATCATCGTATCGCTACACCTTC. Full variable domain (remainder filled in from reference TRBV18 and TRBJ1-2): NAGVMQNPRHLVRRRGQEARLRCSPMKGHSHVYWYRQLPEEGLKFMVYLQKENIIDESGMPKERFSAEFPKEGPSILRIQQVVRGDSAAYFCASSPTGPSSSYRYTFGSGTRLTVV.

The genes are TRBV28 and TRBJ1-3; D gene uncertain. V was pared by 2 bases and J by 2 bases, with 13 bases between. The V gene's germline CDR1 is MDHEN and CDR2 SYDVKM. This CDR3 region has 16 residues. The CDR3 reads CASSLSEGGTGNTIYF. CDR3 nucleotides: TGTGCCAGCAGTTTAAGTGAGGGAGGAACTGGAAACACCATATATTTT. Drawing the rest from reference TRBV28 and TRBJ1-3, the complete variable domain is DVKVTQSSRYLVKRTGEKVFLECVQDMDHENMFWYRQDPGLGLRLIYFSYDVKMKEKGDIPEGYSVSREKKERFSLILESASTNQTSMYLCASSLSEGGTGNTIYFGEGSWLTVV.

By frequency in the sample, this clone is medium-sized. The chain recombines TRBV6-8 with TRBJ1-2; TRBD1 is a possible D gene (5 bases). CDR1 MNHGY and CDR2 SAAAGT come from the germline V gene. The CDR3 extends over 15 amino acids. Trimming removed 2 bases from V and 0 bases from J, with 10 bases in between. The DNA for the CDR3 is TGTGCCAGCAGTTACAATGACAGAACTAACTATGGCTACACCTTC. Protein: CASSYNDRTNYGYTF.

This sequence joins TRBV11-3 and TRBJ2-5, with TRBD1 as a possible D gene (5 bases). Germline lookup yields CDR1 SGHNT and CDR2 YENEEA. The length of the CDR3 is 15 residues. Trimming took off 5 bases at V and 2 bases at J, with 15 bases between the two ends. The CDR3 here is CASSIRQNLQETQYF. The DNA for the CDR3 is TGTGCCAGCAGCATCCGACAGAATCTACAAGAGACCCAGTACTTC.

The V gene is TRBV19, the J gene TRBJ1-2; D is possibly TRBD1 (6 bases). Germline CDR1 and CDR2: LNHDA and SQIVND (reference sequence). This CDR3 has 14 residues. Deletions cut 2 bases from V and 1 base from J, with 8 bases between. In DNA, the CDR3 is TGTGCCAGTAGTATACGACAGGTTAACTATGGCTACACCTTC. This encodes CASSIRQVNYGYTF.

J is TRBJ2-7 and V is TRBV6-8, with 8 bases aligning to TRBD1. CDR3 size: 16 residues. V lost 2 bases to trimming and J lost 1 base; unmatched junction nucleotides: 7. Germline CDR1 reads MNHGY; CDR2 reads SAAAGT. The CDR3 nucleotides are TGTGCCAGCAGTTACCTCGGCGGACAGGGATCCTACGAGCAGTACTTC. Protein sequence: CASSYLGGQGSYEQYF.

The V and J genes are TRBV29-1 and TRBJ2-1, with 10 bases matching TRBD1. The CDR3 sequence is 15 residues long. In germline, CDR1 is SQVTM, CDR2 ANQGSEA. V was clipped by 5 bases and J by 9 bases; unmatched bases: 13. CDR3 in amino acids: CSVWGPGQGPSEQFF. CDR3 nucleotide sequence: TGCAGCGTTTGGGGGCCGGGACAGGGGCCAAGTGAGCAGTTCTTC.

This clone was counted a few times. The V gene is TRBV11-3, the J gene TRBJ2-1, with 8 bases that match TRBD1. Looked up from germline, CDR1 is SGHNT and CDR2 is YENEEA. Trimming removed 4 bases from V and 6 bases from J; junction bases left unmatched: 11. The length of the CDR3 is 16 residues. DNA of the CDR3: TGTGCCAGCAGCTCTTCGGACAGGGCTTCTCGCAATGAGCAGTTCTTC. Encoded protein: CASSSSDRASRNEQFF.

Here the CDR3 DNA reads TGTGCCAGCAGTACCCAAGAGACCCAGTACTTC. It is translated as CASSTQETQYF. J is TRBJ2-5 and V is TRBV6-7; D is unclear. TRBV6-7 counts as an open reading frame of uncertain function. The CDR3 runs to 11 residues. The germline V and J ends were trimmed by 5 bases and 1 base, with 2 bases remaining between them.

The chain couples TRBV6-8 to TRBJ2-5; tentatively, D is TRBD2 (5 bases). V was cut by 0 bases and J by 7 bases, with 15 bases left in between. The CDR3 loop spans 15 amino acids. CDR1 and CDR2 from the germline V gene are MNHGY and SAAAGT. Here the CDR3 reads CASSYSIAYLGTQYF. Here the CDR3 DNA reads TGTGCCAGCAGTTACTCGATAGCGTACTTGGGGACCCAGTACTTC.

The V call is TRBV10-1, the J call TRBJ1-1; no definite D call. The CDR3 is 15 amino acids. From germline, CDR1 is WNHNN and CDR2 SYGVQD (reference sequence). With 2 bases removed from V and 4 bases from J, the gap between germline ends came to 14 bases. Here the CDR3 DNA reads TGCGCCAGCAGTGAGGGAGGGCTTGGGCGCACTGAAGCTTTCTTT. Its translation: CASSEGGLGRTEAFF.